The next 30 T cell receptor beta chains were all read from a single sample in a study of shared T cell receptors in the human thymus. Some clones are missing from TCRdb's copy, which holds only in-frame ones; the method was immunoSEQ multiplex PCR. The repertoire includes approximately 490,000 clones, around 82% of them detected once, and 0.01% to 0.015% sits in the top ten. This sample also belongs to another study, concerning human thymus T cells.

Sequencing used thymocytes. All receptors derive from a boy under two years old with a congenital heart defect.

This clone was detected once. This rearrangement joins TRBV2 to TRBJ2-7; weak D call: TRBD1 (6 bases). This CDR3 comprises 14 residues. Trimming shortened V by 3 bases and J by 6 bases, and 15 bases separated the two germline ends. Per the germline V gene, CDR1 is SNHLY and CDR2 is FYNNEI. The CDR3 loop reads CASSENRARGEQYF. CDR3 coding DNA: TGTGCCAGCAGTGAGAACAGGGCACGCGGCGAGCAGTACTTC. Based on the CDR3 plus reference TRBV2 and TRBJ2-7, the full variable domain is EPEVTQTPSHQVTQMGQEVILRCVPISNHLYFYWYRQILGQKVEFLVSFYNNEISEKSEIFDDQFSVERPDGSNFTLKIRSTKLEDSAMYFCASSENRARGEQYFGPGTRLTVT.

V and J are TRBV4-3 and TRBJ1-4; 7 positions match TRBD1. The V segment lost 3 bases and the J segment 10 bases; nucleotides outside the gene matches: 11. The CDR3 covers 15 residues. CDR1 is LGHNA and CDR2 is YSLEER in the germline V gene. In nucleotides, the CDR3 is TGCGCCAGCAGCCATTTGACAGGGCCCCTTCGAAAACTGTTTTTT. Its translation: CASSHLTGPLRKLFF.

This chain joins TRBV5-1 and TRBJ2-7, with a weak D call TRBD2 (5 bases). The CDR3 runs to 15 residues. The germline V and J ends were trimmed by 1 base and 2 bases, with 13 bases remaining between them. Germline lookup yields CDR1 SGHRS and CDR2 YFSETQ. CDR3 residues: CASSLLGAPPYEQYF. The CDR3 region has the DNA TGCGCCAGCAGCTTGTTGGGAGCGCCGCCCTACGAGCAGTACTTC.

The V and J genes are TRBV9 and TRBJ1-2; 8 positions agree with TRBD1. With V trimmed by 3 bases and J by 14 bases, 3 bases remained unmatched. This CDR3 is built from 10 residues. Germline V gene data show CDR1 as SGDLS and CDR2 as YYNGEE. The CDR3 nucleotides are TGTGCCAGCAGCGGACAGGGGTGGACCTTC. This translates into CASSGQGWTF.

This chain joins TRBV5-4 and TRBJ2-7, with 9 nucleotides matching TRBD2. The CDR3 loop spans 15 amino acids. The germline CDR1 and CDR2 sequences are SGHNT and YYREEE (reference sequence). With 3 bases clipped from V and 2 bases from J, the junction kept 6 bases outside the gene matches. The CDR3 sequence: CASSSGTSSTYEQYF. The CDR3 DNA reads TGTGCCAGCAGCTCAGGGACTAGCTCAACCTACGAGCAGTACTTC.

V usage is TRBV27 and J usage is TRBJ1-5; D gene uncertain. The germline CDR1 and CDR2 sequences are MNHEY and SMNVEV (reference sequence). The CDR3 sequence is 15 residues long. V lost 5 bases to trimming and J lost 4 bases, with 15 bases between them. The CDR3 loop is CASSPRRAENQPQHF. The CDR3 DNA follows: TGTGCCAGCAGTCCCAGGAGGGCGGAAAATCAGCCCCAGCATTTT.

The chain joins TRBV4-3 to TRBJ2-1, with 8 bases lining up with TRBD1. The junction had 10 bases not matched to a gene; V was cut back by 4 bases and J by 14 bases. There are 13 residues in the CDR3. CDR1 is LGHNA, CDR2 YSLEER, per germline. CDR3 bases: TGCGCCAGCAGCCTGGCCCGGACAGGGCGAGAGTTCTTC. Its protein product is CASSLARTGREFF.

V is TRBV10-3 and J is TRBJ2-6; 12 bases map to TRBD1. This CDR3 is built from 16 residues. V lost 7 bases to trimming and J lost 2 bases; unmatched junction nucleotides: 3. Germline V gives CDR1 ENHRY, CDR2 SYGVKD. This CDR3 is CAITGTGGAGANVLTF. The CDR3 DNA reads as TGTGCCATCACCGGGACAGGGGGCGCTGGGGCCAACGTCCTGACTTTC.

The CDR3 nucleotides are TGTGCCAGCAGCTTACGGGGGAGGGGTCACTACGAGCAGTACTTC. Translation gives CASSLRGRGHYEQYF. The V gene is TRBV7-8, the J gene TRBJ2-7; TRBD2 agrees at 7 bases. The length of the CDR3 is 15 residues. Per the germline V gene, CDR1 is SGHVS and CDR2 is FQNEAQ. Unmatched junction bases numbered 7, after V lost 2 bases and J lost 3 bases.

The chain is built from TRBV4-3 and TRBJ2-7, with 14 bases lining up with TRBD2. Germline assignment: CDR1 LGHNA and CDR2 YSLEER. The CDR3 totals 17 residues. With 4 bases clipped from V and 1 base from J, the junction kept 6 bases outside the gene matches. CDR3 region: CASSPTGLAGVSYEQYF. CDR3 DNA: TGCGCCAGCAGCCCAACGGGACTAGCGGGAGTGTCCTACGAGCAGTACTTC.

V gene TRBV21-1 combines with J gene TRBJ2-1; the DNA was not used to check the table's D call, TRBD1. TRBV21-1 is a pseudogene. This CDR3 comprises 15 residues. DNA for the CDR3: TGTGCCAGCATCGGGGGACAGAGCTCCTACAATGAGCAGTTCTTC. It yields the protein CASIGGQSSYNEQFF.

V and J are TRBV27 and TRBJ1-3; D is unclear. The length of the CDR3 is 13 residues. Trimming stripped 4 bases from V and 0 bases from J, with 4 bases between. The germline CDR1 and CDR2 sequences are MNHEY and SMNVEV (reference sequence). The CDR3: CASSSSSGNTIYF. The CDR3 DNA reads TGTGCCAGCAGTTCTAGCTCTGGAAACACCATATATTTT.

CDR3 coding DNA: TGTGCCAGCAGTTTATCGGACAGGGGCCATCACGAGCAGTACTTC. It yields the protein CASSLSDRGHHEQYF. J is TRBJ2-7 and V is TRBV27; 9 nucleotides match TRBD1. V was clipped by 0 bases and J by 5 bases; unmatched bases: 5. Germline V gene data show CDR1 as MNHEY and CDR2 as SMNVEV (reference sequence). CDR3 length equals 15 residues.

The CDR3, as DNA: TGTGCCTGGAGTGCCGGCATGGGACTTTCCTCCTACGAGCAGTACTTC. The encoded protein is CAWSAGMGLSSYEQYF. The V gene is TRBV30, the J gene TRBJ2-7, with D maybe TRBD2 (6 bases). CDR3 length equals 16 residues. Germline loops: CDR1 GTSNPN, CDR2 SVGIG (reference sequence). V was clipped by 1 base and J by 0 bases, with 16 bases between them.

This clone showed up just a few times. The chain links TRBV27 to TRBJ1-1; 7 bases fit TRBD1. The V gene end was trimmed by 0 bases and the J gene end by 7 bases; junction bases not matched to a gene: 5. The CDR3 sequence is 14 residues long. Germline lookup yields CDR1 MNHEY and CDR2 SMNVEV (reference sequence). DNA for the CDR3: TGTGCCAGCAGTTTATCGATGGGGACAGTTGAAGCTTTCTTT. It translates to CASSLSMGTVEAFF.

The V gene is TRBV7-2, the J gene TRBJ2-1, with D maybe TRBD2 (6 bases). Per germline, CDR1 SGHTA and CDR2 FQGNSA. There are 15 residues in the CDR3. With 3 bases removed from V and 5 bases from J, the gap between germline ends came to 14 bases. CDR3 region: CASSFPAGWNNEQFF. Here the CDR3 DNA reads TGTGCCAGCAGCTTCCCTGCGGGATGGAACAATGAGCAGTTCTTC. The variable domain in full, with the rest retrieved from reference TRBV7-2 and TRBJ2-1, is GAGVSQSPSNKVTEKGKDVELRCDPISGHTALYWYRQSLGQGLEFLIYFQGNSAPDKSGLPSDRFSAERTGGSVSTLTIQRTQQEDSAVYLCASSFPAGWNNEQFFGPGTRLTVL.

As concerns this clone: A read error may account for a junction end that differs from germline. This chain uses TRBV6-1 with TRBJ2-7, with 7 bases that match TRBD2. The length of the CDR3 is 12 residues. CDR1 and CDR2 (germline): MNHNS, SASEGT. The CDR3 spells CASSEGGTVLCF. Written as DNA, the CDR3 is TGTGCCAGCAGTGAGGGGGGGACGGTCCTGTGCTTC.

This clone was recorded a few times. In DNA form, the CDR3 reads TGCGCCAGCAGCTTGGCTCTAGCGGGAGGGCCTCACAATGAGCAGTTCTTC. It codes for CASSLALAGGPHNEQFF. V usage is TRBV5-1 and J usage is TRBJ2-1, with TRBD2 identical over 12 bases. This CDR3 has 17 amino acids. Germline trimming cut 0 bases from V and 5 bases from J; bases unmatched to any gene: 6. CDR1 is SGHRS and CDR2 is YFSETQ in the germline V gene.

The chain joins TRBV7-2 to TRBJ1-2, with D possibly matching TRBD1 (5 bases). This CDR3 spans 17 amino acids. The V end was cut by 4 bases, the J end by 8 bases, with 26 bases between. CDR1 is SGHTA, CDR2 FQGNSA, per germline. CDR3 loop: CASSSKGLAEDYGGYTF. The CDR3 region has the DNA TGTGCCAGCAGCTCCAAGGGGTTGGCAGAGGACTATGGCGGCTACACCTTC.

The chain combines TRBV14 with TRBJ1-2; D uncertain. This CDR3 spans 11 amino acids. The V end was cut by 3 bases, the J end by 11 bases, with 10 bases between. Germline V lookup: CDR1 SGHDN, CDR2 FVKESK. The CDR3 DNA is TGTGCCAGCAGCCAGGGGAGAGGTTACACCTTC. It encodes CASSQGRGYTF.

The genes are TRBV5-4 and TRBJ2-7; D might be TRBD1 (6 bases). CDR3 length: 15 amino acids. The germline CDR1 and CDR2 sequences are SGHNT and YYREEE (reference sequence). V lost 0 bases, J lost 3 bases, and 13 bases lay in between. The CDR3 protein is CASSLVGTSNYEQYF. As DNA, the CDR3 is TGTGCCAGCAGCTTGGTAGGGACATCCAACTACGAGCAGTACTTC.

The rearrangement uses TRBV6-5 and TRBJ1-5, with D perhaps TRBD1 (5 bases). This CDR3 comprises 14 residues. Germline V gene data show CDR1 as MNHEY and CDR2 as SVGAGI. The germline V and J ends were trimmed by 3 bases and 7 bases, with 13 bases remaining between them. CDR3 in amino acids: CASSYRAGQQPQHF. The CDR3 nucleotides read TGTGCCAGCAGTTATAGGGCAGGGCAACAGCCCCAGCATTTT.

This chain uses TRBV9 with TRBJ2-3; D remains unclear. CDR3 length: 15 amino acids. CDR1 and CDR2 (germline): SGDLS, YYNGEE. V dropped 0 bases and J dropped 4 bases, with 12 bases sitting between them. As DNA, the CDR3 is TGTGCCAGCAGCGTAGCTCAGCTGGAGTCAGATACGCAGTATTTT. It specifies CASSVAQLESDTQYF.

CDR3 protein: CASSLSAGGPADTQYF. CDR3 DNA: TGTGCCAGCAGTTTATCTGCGGGAGGGCCCGCAGATACGCAGTATTTT. V is TRBV27 and J is TRBJ2-3, with 9 bases aligning to TRBD2. The CDR3 is 16 amino acids. The germline V gene encodes CDR1 MNHEY and CDR2 SMNVEV (reference sequence). Trimming took 0 bases from V and 4 from J; bases not matched to a gene: 5.

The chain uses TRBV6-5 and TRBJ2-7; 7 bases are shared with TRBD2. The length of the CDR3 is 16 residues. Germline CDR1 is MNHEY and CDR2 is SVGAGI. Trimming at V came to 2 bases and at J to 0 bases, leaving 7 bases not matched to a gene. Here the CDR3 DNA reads TGTGCCAGCAGTTACGGGCGGGGGACCAGCTCCTACGAGCAGTACTTC. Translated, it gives CASSYGRGTSSYEQYF.

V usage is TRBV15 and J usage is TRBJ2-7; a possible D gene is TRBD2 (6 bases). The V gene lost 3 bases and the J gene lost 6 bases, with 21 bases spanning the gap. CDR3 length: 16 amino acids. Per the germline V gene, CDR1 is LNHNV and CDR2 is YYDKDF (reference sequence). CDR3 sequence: CATSRDTGLLRIEQYF. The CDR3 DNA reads TGTGCCACCAGCAGGGACACGGGACTTTTGCGCATCGAGCAGTACTTC.

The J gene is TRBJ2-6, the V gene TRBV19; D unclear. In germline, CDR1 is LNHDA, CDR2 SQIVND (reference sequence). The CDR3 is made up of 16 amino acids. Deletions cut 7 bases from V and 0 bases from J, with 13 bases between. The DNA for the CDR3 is TGTGCCAGTACTCCGAGCGCTCCCTCTGGGGCCAACGTCCTGACTTTC. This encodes CASTPSAPSGANVLTF.

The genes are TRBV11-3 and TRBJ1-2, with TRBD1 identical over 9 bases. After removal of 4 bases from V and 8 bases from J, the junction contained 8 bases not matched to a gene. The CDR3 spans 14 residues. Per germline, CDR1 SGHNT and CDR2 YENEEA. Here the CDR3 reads CASSSQDRGGGYTF. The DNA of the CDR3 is TGTGCCAGCAGCTCCCAGGACAGGGGAGGAGGCTACACCTTC.

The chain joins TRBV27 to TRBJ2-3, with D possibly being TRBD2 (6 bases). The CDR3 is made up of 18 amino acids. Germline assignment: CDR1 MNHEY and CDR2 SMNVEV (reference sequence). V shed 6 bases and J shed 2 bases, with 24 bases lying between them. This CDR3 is CASSEGLEGGPSTDTQYF. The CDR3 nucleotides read TGTGCCAGCAGCGAGGGGCTAGAGGGAGGCCCTTCCACAGATACGCAGTATTTT.

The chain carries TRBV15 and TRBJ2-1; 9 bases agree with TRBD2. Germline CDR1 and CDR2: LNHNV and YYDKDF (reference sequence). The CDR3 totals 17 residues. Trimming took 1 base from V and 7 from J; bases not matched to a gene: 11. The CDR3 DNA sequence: TGTGCCACCAGCAGAGCCCGGGGGCTAGCGGGGAAGAATGAGCAGTTCTTC. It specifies CATSRARGLAGKNEQFF.